These 5 T cell receptor beta chains were sequenced from one sample in a study of CD8 T cells in ankylosing spondylitis. TCRdb called the 5' RACE reads again in MiXCR, with one record for every CDR3 protein. The profile covers more than 110,000 distinct CDR3 sequences, with 7.5% to 9.5% appearing a single time and under 7.5% taken by the ten largest. The specimen was synovial fluid, either unsorted or a sorted T cell fraction (not recorded which). These receptors were taken from a male donor with ankylosing spondylitis.

The chain uses TRBV20-1 and TRBJ2-5; possible D gene TRBD2, 6 bases. With 6 bases removed from V and 5 bases from J, the gap between germline ends came to 25 bases. Germline values: CDR1 DFQATT, CDR2 SNEGSKA (reference sequence). This CDR3 is built from 16 residues. Here the CDR3 reads CSAGGIGTLERETQYF. DNA for the CDR3: TGCAGTGCGGGGGGAATCGGGACCCTCGAACGGGAGACCCAGTACTTC.

This clonotype was found many times. This chain joins TRBV9 and TRBJ1-4; D is ambiguous. CDR1 is SGDLS and CDR2 is YYNGEE in the germline V gene. Trimming took 0 bases from V and 4 from J, leaving 7 bases between them. This CDR3 has 14 residues. Here the CDR3 reads CASSVGPSNEKLFF. Here the CDR3 DNA reads TGTGCCAGCAGCGTAGGACCGAGTAATGAAAAACTGTTTTTT. Filled out from reference TRBV9 and TRBJ1-4, the complete variable domain reads DSGVTQTPKHLITATGQRVTLRCSPRSGDLSVYWYQQSLDQGLQFLIQYYNGEERAKGNILERFSAQQFPDLHSELNLSSLELGDSALYFCASSVGPSNEKLFFGSGTQLSVL.

V usage is TRBV20-1 and J usage is TRBJ2-5; D is ambiguous. Trimming removed 1 base from V and 5 bases from J, with 17 bases in between. CDR3 length: 15 amino acids. Per germline, CDR1 DFQATT and CDR2 SNEGSKA (reference sequence). CDR3 DNA: TGCAGTGCTAGAGGTCCCTTGGCTGGACCGGAGACCCAGTACTTC. Translated, it gives CSARGPLAGPETQYF.

This clonotype has only a few counts. The rearrangement links TRBV7-2 to TRBJ1-6; D remains unclear. CDR3 length: 14 amino acids. V was clipped by 8 bases and J by 0 bases, with 8 bases between them. Germline-derived CDR1 and CDR2 are SGHTA and FQGNSA. The CDR3 DNA follows: TGTGCCAGCGGATACAGCTCCTATAATTCACCCCTCCACTTT. This sequence encodes CASGYSSYNSPLHF.

In its sample, this clonotype was seen many times. The gene calls are TRBV20-1 and TRBJ2-7, with D tentatively TRBD2 (6 bases). The germline CDR1 and CDR2 sequences are DFQATT and SNEGSKA (reference sequence). The CDR3 loop spans 12 amino acids. V lost 4 bases, J lost 2 bases, and 9 bases lay in between. The CDR3: CSATRGAYEQYF. CDR3 DNA: TGCAGTGCTACCCGCGGGGCCTACGAGCAGTACTTC.